This T cell receptor beta chain was sequenced during a study of blood T cell repertoires in COVID-19. As for the study in general: The United States, Italy and Spain provided the acute and convalescent COVID-19 samples. From T cells, B-cell-depleted T cells, or PBMCs came the material, which was cDNA or gDNA.

The table lists this clone with a count of one. Authors' data handling: Estimates of nucleated cell counts were drawn from the amplification of reference gene primers. This table comes from immunoSEQ multiplex PCR, and its TCRdb copy is limited to in-frame clones, with some not included. V, J and clone size were drawn from that table, and D and trimming were deduced from the DNA. The table shows 63,000 or so clones, with around four fifths occurring only once. The CDR3 consists of 14 residues. Deletions cut 6 bases from V and 3 bases from J, with 14 bases between. Germline CDR1 is MNHEY and CDR2 is SVGEGT.

The chain recombines TRBV6-2 or TRBV6-3 with TRBJ1-2; no definite D call. The receptor's source is a human donor in a cohort sampled during active COVID-19. Sequenced: peripheral blood. The CDR3 nucleotides are TGTGCCAGCAGCTGGGCCCAGAGTTACTATGGCTACACCTTC. It yields the protein CASSWAQSYYGYTF.